The T cell receptor (beta chain) under discussion was sequenced for a study of blood T cell repertoires in COVID-19. Trimming took 7 bases from V and 0 from J; bases not matched to a gene: 4. Germline V lookup: CDR1 SNHLY, CDR2 FYNNEI. This CDR3 has 14 amino acids. Measured with immunoSEQ multiplex PCR; TCRdb has only the in-frame clones, and not every one. The sample carries approximately 480,000 clones, 87% recorded once. The rearrangement joins TRBV2 to TRBJ2-3; 7 bases align to TRBD2. Sample: PBMCs or T cells enriched from blood (not recorded which). The TCR sequence derives from a woman between 18 and 29 years old who had recovered from COVID-19. Here the CDR3 reads CASTQAGSTDTQYF. Here the CDR3 DNA reads TGTGCCAGCACCCAAGCGGGGAGCACAGATACGCAGTATTTT.